The 11 T cell receptor beta chains in this list originate from one sample, sequenced in a study of T cell repertoires in ileal Crohn's disease. Generated by immunoSEQ multiplex PCR, the TCRdb table keeps only in-frame clones and is missing some. The sample carries around 2,400 clones, 65% to 80% recorded once. The sequencing input was ileal tissue. Receptor source: an adult with Crohn's disease.

The chain has TRBV30 and TRBJ1-2, with a tentative D call TRBD1 (6 bases). CDR3 length equals 13 residues. Looked up from germline, CDR1 is GTSNPN and CDR2 is SVGIG (reference sequence). The ends were cut back, 2 bases at V and 4 bases at J, with 11 bases in the middle. CDR3 sequence (DNA): TGTGCCTGGAGTCCCTACAGGGCCTATGGCTACACCTTC. This translates into CAWSPYRAYGYTF.

The rearrangement uses TRBV27 and TRBJ2-5; the D gene is possibly TRBD1 (6 bases). Germline V lookup: CDR1 MNHEY, CDR2 SMNVEV (reference sequence). Trimming cost V 5 bases and J 2 bases, with 9 bases left between them. CDR3 length equals 13 residues. The CDR3 sequence: CASSRTDQETQYF. CDR3 sequence (DNA): TGTGCCAGCAGTCGGACAGATCAAGAGACCCAGTACTTC.

The chain recombines TRBV20-1 with TRBJ1-6; 7 bases map to TRBD1. Germline loops: CDR1 DFQATT, CDR2 SNEGSKA (reference sequence). V was clipped by 6 bases and J by 16 bases; unmatched bases: 9. This CDR3 spans 11 amino acids. The CDR3 here is CSASDRAMLHF. The CDR3, as DNA: TGCAGTGCCTCAGACAGGGCCATGCTCCACTTT.

The rearrangement links TRBV6-7 to TRBJ1-5, with D perhaps matching TRBD1 (6 bases). TRBV6-7 is designated an ORF whose function remains uncertain. CDR3 size: 17 residues. Trimming pared 7 bases from V and 3 bases from J, leaving 22 bases between. The CDR3 bases are TGTGCCAGCACCATCCTAATTCGGCAGGGGTCCAATCAGCCCCAGCATTTT. As protein: CASTILIRQGSNQPQHF.

The chain recombines TRBV5-4 with TRBJ2-1; D is possibly TRBD2 (5 bases). Deletions cut 4 bases from V and 8 bases from J, with 19 bases between. Germline V CDR1 and CDR2: SGHNT, YYREEE (reference sequence). CDR3 length equals 15 residues. The CDR3 is CASSLNPGRVDEQFF. CDR3 nucleotides: TGTGCCAGCAGCCTAAATCCCGGGCGGGTTGATGAGCAGTTCTTC.

A note on this clone: Likely a read error: the CDR3 ends without its conserved phenylalanine or tryptophan. V usage is TRBV11-3 and J usage is TRBJ2-4; D gene ambiguous. V was trimmed by 5 bases and J by 3 bases, leaving 8 bases between them. In germline, CDR1 is SGHNT, CDR2 YENEEA. The CDR3 loop spans 13 amino acids. CDR3 sequence (DNA): TGTGCCAGCAGCCCGTCGTTCAAAAACATTCAGTACCTC. Residues: CASSPSFKNIQYL.

CDR3 sequence (DNA): TGCAGTGCTAGACAGGGGGATGGCTACACCTTC. Protein: CSARQGDGYTF. The gene calls are TRBV20-1 and TRBJ1-2, with 7 bases that match TRBD1. Germline assignment: CDR1 DFQATT and CDR2 SNEGSKA (reference sequence). V gave up 2 bases and J gave up 6 bases; unmatched junction bases: 0. This CDR3 has 11 amino acids.

V and J are TRBV4-3 and TRBJ1-2; tentatively, D is TRBD1 (6 bases). The germline V gene encodes CDR1 LGHNA and CDR2 YSLEER. V was trimmed by 0 bases and J by 3 bases, leaving 20 bases between them. This CDR3 has 18 residues. The DNA for the CDR3 is TGCGCCAGCAGCCAAGAGATGGGAACCAGGGGACGGGACTATGGCTACACCTTC. Translating gives CASSQEMGTRGRDYGYTF.

This clone has a single count. This chain links TRBV7-7 with TRBJ2-7; 9 nucleotides line up with TRBD2. Per the germline V gene, CDR1 is SSHAT and CDR2 is FNYEAQ (reference sequence). The CDR3 sequence is 18 residues long. The CDR3 nucleotides are TGTGCTAGCAGCCCCACGATCCCGGGAGCGGGAGGTTCCTACGAGCAGTACGTC. It translates to CASSPTIPGAGGSYEQYV.

V gene TRBV6-5 combines with J gene TRBJ1-1; a weak D match, TRBD1 (5 bases). This CDR3 is built from 15 residues. V gave up 0 bases and J gave up 0 bases, with 8 bases separating them. Germline CDR1 and CDR2: MNHEY and SVGAGI. The CDR3 DNA reads as TGTGCCAGCAGTTACTCAGCAGGGATGAACACTGAAGCTTTCTTT. It specifies CASSYSAGMNTEAFF.

The chain recombines TRBV29-1 with TRBJ2-1; tentative D call: TRBD2 (6 bases). The CDR3 covers 12 residues. V lost 3 bases and J 4 bases, leaving 7 bases between the germline ends. Germline V CDR1 and CDR2: SQVTM, ANQGSEA. The CDR3 DNA reads TGCAGCGTTGACGGGGGATACAATGAGCAGTTCTTC. Its protein is CSVDGGYNEQFF.